The present T cell receptor (beta chain) was sequenced within a study of T-cell reconstitution after alpha-beta-depleted transplantation in children. The authors prepared the TCRbeta library with unique molecular identifiers. TCRdb re-analysed the PCR reads in MiXCR, keeping a single row per CDR3 protein. Of around 500,000 distinct CDR3 sequences listed, 9.5% to 15% are singletons. This CDR3 has 14 amino acids. V dropped 3 bases and J dropped 4 bases, with 15 bases sitting between them. The germline gives CDR1 GTSNPN, CDR2 SVGIG (reference sequence). The chain uses TRBV30 and TRBJ1-1, with D perhaps TRBD1 (5 bases). The TCR comes from a human donor who donated a stem cell graft to a child with combined immunodeficiency. Source: PBMCs from the stem cell graft donor, taken from the stem cell graft. Here the CDR3 reads CAWSAVGARTEAFF. CDR3 in DNA: TGTGCCTGGAGCGCGGTAGGGGCGCGCACTGAAGCTTTCTTT. Combining the CDR3 with reference TRBV30 and TRBJ1-1 gives the whole variable domain SQTIHQWPATLVQPVGSPLSLECTVEGTSNPNLYWYRQAAGRGLQLLFYSVGIGQISSEVPQNLSASRPQDRQFILSSKKLLLSDSGFYLCAWSAVGARTEAFFGQGTRLTVV.